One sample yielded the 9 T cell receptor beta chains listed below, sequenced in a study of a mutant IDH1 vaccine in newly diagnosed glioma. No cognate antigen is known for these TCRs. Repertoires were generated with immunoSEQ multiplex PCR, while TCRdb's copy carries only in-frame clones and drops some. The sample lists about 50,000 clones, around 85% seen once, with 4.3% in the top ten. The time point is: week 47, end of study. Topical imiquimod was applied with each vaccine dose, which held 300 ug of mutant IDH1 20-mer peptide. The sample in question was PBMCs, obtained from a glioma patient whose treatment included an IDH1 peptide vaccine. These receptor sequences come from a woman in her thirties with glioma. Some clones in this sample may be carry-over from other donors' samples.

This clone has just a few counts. The CDR3 sequence: CSAHTNTEAFF. The CDR3 nucleotides are TGCAGTGCCCACACGAACACTGAAGCTTTCTTT. The chain couples TRBV20-1 to TRBJ1-1; D gene unclear. Germline CDR1 DFQATT, CDR2 SNEGSKA (reference sequence). This CDR3 has 11 residues. Trimming took 6 bases from V and 1 from J, leaving 6 bases between them.

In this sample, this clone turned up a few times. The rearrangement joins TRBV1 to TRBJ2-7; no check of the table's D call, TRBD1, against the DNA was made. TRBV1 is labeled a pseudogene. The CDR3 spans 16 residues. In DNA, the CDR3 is TGCACCAGCAGCCCTAACCGGGACAGGGGGCGATACGAGCAGTACTTC. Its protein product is CTSSPNRDRGRYEQYF.

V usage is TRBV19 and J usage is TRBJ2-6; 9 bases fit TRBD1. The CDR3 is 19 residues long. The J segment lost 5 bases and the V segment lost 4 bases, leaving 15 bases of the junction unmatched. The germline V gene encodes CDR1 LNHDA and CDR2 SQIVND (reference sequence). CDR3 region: CASSSSHRGRTARANVLTF. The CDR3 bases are TGTGCCAGTAGTAGTTCGCACAGGGGGCGGACGGCCAGGGCCAACGTCCTGACTTTC.

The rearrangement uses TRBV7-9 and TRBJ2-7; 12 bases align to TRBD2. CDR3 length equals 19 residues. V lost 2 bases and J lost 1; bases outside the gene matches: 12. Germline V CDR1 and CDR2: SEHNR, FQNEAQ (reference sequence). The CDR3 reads CASSLKGCYGLAGSYEQYF. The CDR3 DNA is TGTGCCAGCAGCTTAAAAGGTTGCTACGGACTAGCGGGATCCTACGAGCAGTACTTC. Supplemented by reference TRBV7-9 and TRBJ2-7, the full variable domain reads DTGVSQNPRHKITKRGQNVTFRCDPISEHNRLYWYRQTLGQGPEFLTYFQNEAQLEKSRLLSDRFSAERPKGSFSTLEIQRTEQGDSAMYLCASSLKGCYGLAGSYEQYFGPGTRLTVT.

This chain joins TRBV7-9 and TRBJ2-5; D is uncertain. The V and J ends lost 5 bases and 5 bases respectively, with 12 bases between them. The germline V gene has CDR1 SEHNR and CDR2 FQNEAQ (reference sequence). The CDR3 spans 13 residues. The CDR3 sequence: CASSRRGFETQYF. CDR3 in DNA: TGTGCCAGCAGCAGGAGAGGATTCGAGACCCAGTACTTC.

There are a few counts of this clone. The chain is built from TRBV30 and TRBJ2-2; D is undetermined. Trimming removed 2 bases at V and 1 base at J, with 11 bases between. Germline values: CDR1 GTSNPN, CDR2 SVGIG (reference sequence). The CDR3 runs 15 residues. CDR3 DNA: TGTGCCTGGAGTCGAGACGGATTGAACACCGGGGAGCTGTTTTTT. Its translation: CAWSRDGLNTGELFF. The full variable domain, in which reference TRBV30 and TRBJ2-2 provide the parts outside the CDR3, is SQTIHQWPATLVQPVGSPLSLECTVEGTSNPNLYWYRQAAGRGLQLLFYSVGIGQISSEVPQNLSASRPQDRQFILSSKKLLLSDSGFYLCAWSRDGLNTGELFFGEGSRLTVL.

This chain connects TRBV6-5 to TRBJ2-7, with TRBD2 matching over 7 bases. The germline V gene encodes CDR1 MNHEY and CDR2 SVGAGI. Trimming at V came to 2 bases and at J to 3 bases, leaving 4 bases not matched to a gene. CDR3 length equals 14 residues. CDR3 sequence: CASSYGGGGYEQYF. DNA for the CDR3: TGTGCCAGCAGTTACGGGGGGGGTGGCTACGAGCAGTACTTC.

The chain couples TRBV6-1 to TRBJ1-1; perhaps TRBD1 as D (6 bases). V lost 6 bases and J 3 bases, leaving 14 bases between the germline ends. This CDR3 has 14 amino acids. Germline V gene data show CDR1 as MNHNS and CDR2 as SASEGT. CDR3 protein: CASREQGSYTEAFF. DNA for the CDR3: TGTGCCAGCAGGGAACAGGGCTCTTACACTGAAGCTTTCTTT.

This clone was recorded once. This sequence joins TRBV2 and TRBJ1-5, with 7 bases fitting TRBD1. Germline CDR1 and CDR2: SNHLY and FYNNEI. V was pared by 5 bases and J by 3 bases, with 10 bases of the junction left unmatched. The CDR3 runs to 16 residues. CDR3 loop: CASSPQGGQTNQPQHF. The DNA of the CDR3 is TGTGCCAGCAGTCCTCAGGGGGGACAGACCAATCAGCCCCAGCATTTT.